This TCR beta chain comes out of a study of persistence of HIV-infected CD4 T cells. The CDR3 loop spans 14 amino acids. CDR1 and CDR2 from the germline V gene are SQVTM and ANQGSEA. The trim removed 4 bases at V and 3 bases at J, leaving 5 bases unmatched. Overlapping HIV-1 Gag 15-mer peptides at approximately 0.96 ug per peptide per mL were used. CD4+ T cells upregulating both CD40 ligand and CD69 were sorted as responding cells. Sequencing used immunoSEQ version 4 in survey mode. This table comes from immunoSEQ multiplex PCR, and its TCRdb copy is limited to in-frame clones, with some not included. The repertoire holds over 10,000 clones, over 65% seen once, with 6.9% in the top ten. Concerning this clone: The antigen is unknown.

The rearrangement links TRBV29-1 to TRBJ2-1; the match to TRBD2 covers 8 bases. The sample was CD4+ T cells sorted from PBMCs after roughly 17-hour stimulation, taken from a patient who received antiretroviral therapy. The receptor was derived from an adult man with HIV who was CMV-seropositive. CDR3 amino acids: CSVVSLAGYNEQFF. CDR3 sequence (DNA): TGCAGCGTTGTAAGCCTAGCGGGCTACAATGAGCAGTTCTTC.